This TCR beta chain was recorded in a study of blood T cell repertoires in COVID-19. Across the whole study: From the United States, Italy and Spain came samples of acute and convalescent COVID-19. From T cells, B-cell-depleted T cells, or PBMCs came the material, which was cDNA or gDNA.

Patients of the Seattle cohort, enrolled during active infection, were followed longitudinally. Produced via immunoSEQ multiplex PCR; TCRdb's table is partial and in-frame only. The data hold roughly 200,000 clones, with 94% observed a single time. CDR3 size: 14 residues. V was clipped by 1 base and J by 7 bases, with 13 bases between them. The germline CDR1 and CDR2 sequences are GTSNPN and SVGIG (reference sequence). Sequencing used peripheral blood. The chain is built from TRBV30 and TRBJ1-4, with D unresolved. The origin of this receptor is a man aged 30-40 years with COVID-19, enrolled during active disease. The CDR3: CAWSGRGLGEKLFF. CDR3 DNA sequence: TGTGCCTGGAGTGGCCGGGGTTTAGGTGAAAAACTGTTTTTT.